This T cell receptor beta chain was captured by sequencing in a study of shared clonotypes between healthy human individuals. Whole-study findings and limits: Roughly 5% of naive CD4 clonotypes were common to several donors.

Germline V gene sequence: CDR1 SGHTA, CDR2 FQGNSA. This CDR3 comprises 13 residues. V lost 3 bases and J lost 5, with 10 bases in between. A word on this clone: Its cognate antigen is unknown. Other nucleotide sequences in the sample specify the same CDR3.

About 30,000 T cell genomes (roughly 190 ng DNA) went into each sorted-subset replicate. Assay used: immunoSEQ multiplex PCR; TCRdb lists only in-frame clones, some missing. The profile shows more than 2 million clones, roughly 96% of them singletons. Naive CD4+ cells were CD45RA-selected; the remaining cells were memory. J is TRBJ1-2 and V is TRBV7-2; D gene unclear. The sequencing input was naive CD4+ T cells sorted from blood. Regarding subset: CD45RA+ positively selected. This receptor was identified in a man younger than 30 in good health. CDR3 in amino acids: CASSLRQNYGYTF. Written as DNA, the CDR3 is TGTGCCAGCAGCTTGAGGCAGAATTATGGCTACACCTTC.